The clone carrying this T cell receptor beta chain was found a few times. Trimming shortened V by 2 bases and J by 0 bases, and 7 bases separated the two germline ends. The CDR3 loop spans 14 amino acids. Per germline, CDR1 KGHSH and CDR2 LQKENI. Preparation of the TCRbeta library involved a method that used unique molecular identifiers. TCRdb passed the PCR reads through MiXCR, listing each CDR3 protein once. The sample has about 360,000 distinct CDR3 sequences; 13% are singletons. This entry belongs to a study of T-cell reconstitution after alpha-beta-depleted transplantation in children. This sequence joins TRBV18 and TRBJ2-5, with a possible D match to TRBD2 (5 bases). The receptor was isolated from a human donor who donated a stem cell graft to a child with Fanconi anemia. The material sequenced was PBMCs, taken from the stem cell graft. Here the CDR3 reads CASSPLAYQETQYF. The CDR3 nucleotides are TGTGCCAGCTCACCATTAGCGTACCAAGAGACCCAGTACTTC.